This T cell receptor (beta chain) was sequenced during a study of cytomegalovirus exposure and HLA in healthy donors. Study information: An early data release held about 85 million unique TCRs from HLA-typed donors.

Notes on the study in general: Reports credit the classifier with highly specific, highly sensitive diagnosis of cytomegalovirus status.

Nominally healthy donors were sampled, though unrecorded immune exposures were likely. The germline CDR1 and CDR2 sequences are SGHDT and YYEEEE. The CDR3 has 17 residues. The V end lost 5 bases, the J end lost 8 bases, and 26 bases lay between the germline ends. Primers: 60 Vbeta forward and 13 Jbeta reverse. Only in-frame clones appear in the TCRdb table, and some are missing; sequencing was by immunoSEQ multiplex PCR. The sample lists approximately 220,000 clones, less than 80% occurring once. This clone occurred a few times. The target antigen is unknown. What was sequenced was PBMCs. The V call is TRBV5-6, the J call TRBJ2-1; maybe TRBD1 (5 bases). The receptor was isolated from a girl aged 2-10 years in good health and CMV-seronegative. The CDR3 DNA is TGTGCCAGCAGAGACACAGGCTTACGGTACGGTAACGATGAGCAGTTCTTC. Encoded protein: CASRDTGLRYGNDEQFF.